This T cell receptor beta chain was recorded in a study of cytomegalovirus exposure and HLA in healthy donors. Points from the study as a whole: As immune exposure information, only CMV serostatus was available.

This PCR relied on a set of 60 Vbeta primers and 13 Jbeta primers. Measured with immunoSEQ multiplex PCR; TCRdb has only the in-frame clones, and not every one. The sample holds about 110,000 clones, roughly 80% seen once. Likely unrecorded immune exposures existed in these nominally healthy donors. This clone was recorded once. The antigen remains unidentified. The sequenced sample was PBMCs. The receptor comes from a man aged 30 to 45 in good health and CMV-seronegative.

Here the CDR3 reads CSSGRYETQYF. The CDR3 bases are TGCAGCAGCGGGAGGTACGAGACCCAGTACTTC. J is TRBJ2-5 and V is TRBV29-1, with TRBD2 matching over 9 bases. Germline V lookup: CDR1 SQVTM, CDR2 ANQGSEA. Germline trimming cut 8 bases from V and 5 bases from J; bases unmatched to any gene: 3. The CDR3 totals 11 residues.